This TCR beta chain stems from a study of T cell repertoires in ileal Crohn's disease. About the study: About half of patients got postoperative therapy: some 11 thiopurines, around 19 anti-TNF.

General study findings and limits: Compared with CD4 T cells, sorted CD8 cells carried more expanded clones. Every patient over 26.8% clonality showed endoscopic recurrence.

The assay was immunoSEQ multiplex PCR, and TCRdb's table has in-frame clones only and misses some. The sample carries about 7,200 clones, roughly 78% recorded once. Note on this clone: As yet, its antigen is unknown.

Source material: ileal tissue. The source of this sequence is an adult with Crohn's disease.

CDR3 sequence reads: CASSDQGLSAWPQHF. DNA for the CDR3: TGTGCCAGCAGTGACCAGGGGCTATCCGCGTGGCCCCAGCATTTT. This chain joins TRBV6-1 and TRBJ1-5; a weak D match, TRBD1 (6 bases). The CDR3 totals 15 residues. Germline loops: CDR1 MNHNS, CDR2 SASEGT. The ends were cut back, 3 bases at V and 9 bases at J, with 18 bases in the middle.